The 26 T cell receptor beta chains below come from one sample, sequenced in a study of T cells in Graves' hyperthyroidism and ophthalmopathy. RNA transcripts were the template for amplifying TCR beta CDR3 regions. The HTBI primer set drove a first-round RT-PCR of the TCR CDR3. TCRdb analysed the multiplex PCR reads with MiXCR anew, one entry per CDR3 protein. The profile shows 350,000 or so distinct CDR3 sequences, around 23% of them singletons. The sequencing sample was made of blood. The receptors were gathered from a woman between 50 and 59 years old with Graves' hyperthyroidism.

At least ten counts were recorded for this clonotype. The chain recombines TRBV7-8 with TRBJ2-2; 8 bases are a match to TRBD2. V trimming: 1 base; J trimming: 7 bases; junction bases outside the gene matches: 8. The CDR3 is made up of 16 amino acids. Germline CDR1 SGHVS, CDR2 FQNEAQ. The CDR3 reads CASSLEAGGVGGELFF. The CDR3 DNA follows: TGTGCCAGCAGCTTAGAGGCGGGAGGAGTTGGCGGGGAGCTGTTTTTT.

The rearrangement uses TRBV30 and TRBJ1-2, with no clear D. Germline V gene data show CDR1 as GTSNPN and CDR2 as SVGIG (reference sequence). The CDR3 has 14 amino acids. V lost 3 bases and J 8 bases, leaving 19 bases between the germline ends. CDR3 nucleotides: TGTGCCTGGAGATGGGTAGGCCCTGGGAGAGGCTACACCTTC. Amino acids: CAWRWVGPGRGYTF.

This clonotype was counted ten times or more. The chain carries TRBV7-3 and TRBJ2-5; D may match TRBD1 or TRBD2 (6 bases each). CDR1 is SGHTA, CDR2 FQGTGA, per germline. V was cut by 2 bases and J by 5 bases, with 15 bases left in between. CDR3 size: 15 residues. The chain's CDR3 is CASSLLGGLRETQYF. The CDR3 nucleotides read TGTGCCAGCAGCTTACTGGGGGGCCTCCGTGAGACCCAGTACTTC.

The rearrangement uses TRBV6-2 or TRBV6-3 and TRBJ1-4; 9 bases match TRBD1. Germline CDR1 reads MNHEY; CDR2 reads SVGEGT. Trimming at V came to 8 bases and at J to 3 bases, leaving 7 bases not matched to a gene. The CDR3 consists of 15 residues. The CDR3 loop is CASRDRASSNEKLFF. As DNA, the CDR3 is TGTGCCAGCCGGGACAGGGCCTCCTCTAATGAAAAACTGTTTTTT.

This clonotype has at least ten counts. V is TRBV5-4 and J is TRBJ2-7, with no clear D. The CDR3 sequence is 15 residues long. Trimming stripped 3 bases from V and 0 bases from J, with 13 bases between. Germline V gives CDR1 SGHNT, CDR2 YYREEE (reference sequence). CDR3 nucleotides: TGTGCCAGCAGCTCCCCCGGACGGAGCTCCTACGAGCAGTACTTC. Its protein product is CASSSPGRSSYEQYF.

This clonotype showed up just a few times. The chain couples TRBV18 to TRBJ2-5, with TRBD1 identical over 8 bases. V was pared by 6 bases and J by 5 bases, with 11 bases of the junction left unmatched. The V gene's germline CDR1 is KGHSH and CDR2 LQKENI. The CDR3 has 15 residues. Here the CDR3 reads CASSTGTGFGETQYF. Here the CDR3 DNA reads TGTGCCAGCTCGACCGGGACAGGATTTGGGGAGACCCAGTACTTC.

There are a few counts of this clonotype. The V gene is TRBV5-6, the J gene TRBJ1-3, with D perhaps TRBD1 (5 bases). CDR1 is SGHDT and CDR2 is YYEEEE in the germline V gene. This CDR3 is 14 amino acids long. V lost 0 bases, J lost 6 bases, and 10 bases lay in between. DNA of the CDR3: TGTGCCAGCAGCTTGGAGGGGTCACCAAACACCATATATTTT. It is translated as CASSLEGSPNTIYF.

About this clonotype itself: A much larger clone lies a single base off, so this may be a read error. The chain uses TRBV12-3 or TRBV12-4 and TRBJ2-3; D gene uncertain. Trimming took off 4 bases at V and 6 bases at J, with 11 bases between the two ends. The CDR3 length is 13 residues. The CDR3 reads CASSSRVTDTQYF. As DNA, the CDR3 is TGTGCCAGCAGTTCTCGGGTAACCGATACGCAGTATTTT.

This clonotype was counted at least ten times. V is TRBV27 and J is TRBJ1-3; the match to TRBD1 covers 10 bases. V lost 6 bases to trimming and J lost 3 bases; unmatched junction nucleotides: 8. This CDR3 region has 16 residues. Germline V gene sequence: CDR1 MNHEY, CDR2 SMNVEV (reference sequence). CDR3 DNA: TGTGCCAGCAGCCTGATTGGACAGGGGGGTGGAAACACCATATATTTT. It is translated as CASSLIGQGGGNTIYF.

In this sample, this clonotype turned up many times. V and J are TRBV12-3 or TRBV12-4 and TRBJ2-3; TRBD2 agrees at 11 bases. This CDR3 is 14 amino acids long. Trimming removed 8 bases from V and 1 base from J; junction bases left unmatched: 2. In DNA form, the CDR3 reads TGTGCCAGCGGGACTAGCGGAGGCACAGATACGCAGTATTTT. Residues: CASGTSGGTDTQYF.

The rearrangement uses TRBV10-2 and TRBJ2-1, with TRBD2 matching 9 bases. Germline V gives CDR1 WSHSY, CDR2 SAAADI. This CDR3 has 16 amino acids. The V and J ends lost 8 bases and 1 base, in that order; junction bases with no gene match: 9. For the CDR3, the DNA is TGCGCCAGCCGAAACACAGCGGGAGGATCCTACAATGAGCAGTTCTTC. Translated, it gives CASRNTAGGSYNEQFF.

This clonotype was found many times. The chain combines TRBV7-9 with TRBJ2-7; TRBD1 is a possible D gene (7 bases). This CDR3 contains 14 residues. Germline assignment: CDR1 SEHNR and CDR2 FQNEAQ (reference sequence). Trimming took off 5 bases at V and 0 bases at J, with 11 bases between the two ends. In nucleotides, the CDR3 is TGTGCCAGCAGCGCAGGGGGGAGCTCCTACGAGCAGTACTTC. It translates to CASSAGGSSYEQYF. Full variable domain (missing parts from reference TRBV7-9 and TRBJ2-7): DTGVSQNPRHKITKRGQNVTFRCDPISEHNRLYWYRQTLGQGPEFLTYFQNEAQLEKSRLLSDRFSAERPKGSFSTLEIQRTEQGDSAMYLCASSAGGSSYEQYFGPGTRLTVT.

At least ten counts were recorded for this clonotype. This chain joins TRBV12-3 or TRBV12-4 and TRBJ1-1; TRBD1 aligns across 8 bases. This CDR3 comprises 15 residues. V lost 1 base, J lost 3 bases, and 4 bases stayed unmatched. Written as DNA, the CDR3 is TGTGCCAGCAGTTTAGGGACAGGGAGGGACACTGAAGCTTTCTTT. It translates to CASSLGTGRDTEAFF.

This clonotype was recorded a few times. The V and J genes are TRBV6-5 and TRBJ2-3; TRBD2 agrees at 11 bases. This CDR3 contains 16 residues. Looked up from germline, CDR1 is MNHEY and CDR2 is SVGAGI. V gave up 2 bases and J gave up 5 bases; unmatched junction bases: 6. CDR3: CASSYNSGGAGDTQYF. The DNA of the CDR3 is TGTGCCAGCAGTTACAATAGCGGGGGGGCCGGAGATACGCAGTATTTT.

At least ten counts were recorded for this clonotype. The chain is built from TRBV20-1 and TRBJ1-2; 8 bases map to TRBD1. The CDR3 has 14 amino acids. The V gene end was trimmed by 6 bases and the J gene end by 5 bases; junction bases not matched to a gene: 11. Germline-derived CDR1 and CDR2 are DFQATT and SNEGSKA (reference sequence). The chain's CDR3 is CSALMTTGGYGYTF. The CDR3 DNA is TGCAGTGCCTTGATGACAACAGGGGGTTATGGCTACACCTTC.

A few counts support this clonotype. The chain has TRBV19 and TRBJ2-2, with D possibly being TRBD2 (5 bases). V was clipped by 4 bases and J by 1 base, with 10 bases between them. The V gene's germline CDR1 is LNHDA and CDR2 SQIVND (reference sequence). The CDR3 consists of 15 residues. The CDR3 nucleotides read TGTGCCAGTAGTAACCCAAGCGGGAACACCGGGGAGCTGTTTTTT. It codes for CASSNPSGNTGELFF.

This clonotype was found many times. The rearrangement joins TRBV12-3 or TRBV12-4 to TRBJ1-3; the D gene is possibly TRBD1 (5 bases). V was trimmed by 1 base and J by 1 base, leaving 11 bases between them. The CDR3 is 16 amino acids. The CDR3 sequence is CASSLGGAKSGNTIYF. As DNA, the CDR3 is TGTGCCAGCAGTTTAGGAGGGGCGAAATCTGGAAACACCATATATTTT.

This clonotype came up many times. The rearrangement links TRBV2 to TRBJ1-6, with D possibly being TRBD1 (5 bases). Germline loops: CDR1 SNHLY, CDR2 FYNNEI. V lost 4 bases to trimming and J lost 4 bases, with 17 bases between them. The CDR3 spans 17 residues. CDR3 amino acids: CASSARGRGAYNSPLHF. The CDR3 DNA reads TGTGCCAGCAGTGCCCGAGGGAGGGGAGCGTATAATTCACCCCTCCACTTT.

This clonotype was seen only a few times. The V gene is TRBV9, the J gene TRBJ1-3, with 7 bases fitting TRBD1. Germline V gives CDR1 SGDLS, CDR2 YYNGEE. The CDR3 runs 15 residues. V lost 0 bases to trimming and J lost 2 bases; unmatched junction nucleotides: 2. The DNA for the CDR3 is TGTGCCAGCAGCGTAGGAGACAGGGCTGGAAACACCATATATTTT. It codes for CASSVGDRAGNTIYF.

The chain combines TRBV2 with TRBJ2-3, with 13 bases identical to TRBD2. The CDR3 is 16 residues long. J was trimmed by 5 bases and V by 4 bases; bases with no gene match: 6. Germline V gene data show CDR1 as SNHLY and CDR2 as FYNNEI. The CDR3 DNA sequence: TGTGCCAGCAGTGGACGACTAGCGGGGGGAAGAGATACGCAGTATTTT. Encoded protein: CASSGRLAGGRDTQYF.

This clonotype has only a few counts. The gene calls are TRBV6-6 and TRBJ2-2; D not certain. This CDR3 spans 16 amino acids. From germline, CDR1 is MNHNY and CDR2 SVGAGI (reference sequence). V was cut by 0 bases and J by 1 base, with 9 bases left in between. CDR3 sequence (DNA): TGTGCCAGCAGTTACTCGAGCAGACTGAACACCGGGGAGCTGTTTTTT. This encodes CASSYSSRLNTGELFF.

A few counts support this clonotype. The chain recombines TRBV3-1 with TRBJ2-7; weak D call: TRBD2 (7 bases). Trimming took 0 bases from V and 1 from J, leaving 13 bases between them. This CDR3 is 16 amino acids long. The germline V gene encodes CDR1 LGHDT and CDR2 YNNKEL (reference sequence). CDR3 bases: TGTGCCAGCAGCCAAGATCAAGCGGGACATTCCTACGAGCAGTACTTC. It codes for CASSQDQAGHSYEQYF.

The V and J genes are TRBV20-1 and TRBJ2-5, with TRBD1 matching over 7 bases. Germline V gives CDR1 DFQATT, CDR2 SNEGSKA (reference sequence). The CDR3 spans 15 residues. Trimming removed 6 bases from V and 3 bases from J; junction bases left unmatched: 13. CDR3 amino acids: CSASSVGQDEETQYF. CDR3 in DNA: TGCAGTGCCAGCAGCGTCGGACAGGACGAAGAGACCCAGTACTTC.

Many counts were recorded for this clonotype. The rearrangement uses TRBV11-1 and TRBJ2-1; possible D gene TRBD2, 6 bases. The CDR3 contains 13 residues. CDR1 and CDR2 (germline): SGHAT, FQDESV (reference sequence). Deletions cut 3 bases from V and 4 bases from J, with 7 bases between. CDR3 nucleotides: TGTGCCAGCAGCTTGGGACTTTACAATGAGCAGTTCTTC. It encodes CASSLGLYNEQFF.

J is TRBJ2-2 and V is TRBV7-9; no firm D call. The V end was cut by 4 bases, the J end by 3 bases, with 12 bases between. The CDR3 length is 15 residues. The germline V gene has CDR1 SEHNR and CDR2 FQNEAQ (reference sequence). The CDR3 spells CASSWKGVDTGELFF. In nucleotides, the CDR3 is TGTGCCAGCAGCTGGAAGGGCGTCGACACCGGGGAGCTGTTTTTT.

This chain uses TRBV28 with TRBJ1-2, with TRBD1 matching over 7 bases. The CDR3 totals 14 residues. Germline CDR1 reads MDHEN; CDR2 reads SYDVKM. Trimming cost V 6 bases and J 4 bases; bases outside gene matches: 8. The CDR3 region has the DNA TGTGCCAGCAGACCACAGGGGTCAGTCTATGGCTACACCTTC. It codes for CASRPQGSVYGYTF.